The T cell receptor beta chain described here comes from a study of post-analysis software for immune sequencing data. Study-wide results and caveats: For normalized Chao1 diversity, multiple sclerosis patients scored significantly lower than controls did. A few TRBV segments occurring more often in patients than controls included TRBV5-6, TRBV5-1 and TRBV20-1.

This clonotype was found many times. What it binds is not known. Tagging with unique molecular identifiers was a feature of the TCR beta cDNA libraries. TCRdb reprocessed the PCR reads via MiXCR and lists one record per CDR3 protein. The profile shows around 200,000 distinct CDR3 sequences, approximately 30% of them singletons. Deletions cut 0 bases from V and 4 bases from J, with 8 bases between. The germline V gene encodes CDR1 SGHRS and CDR2 YFSETQ. The CDR3 totals 14 residues. The rearrangement joins TRBV5-1 to TRBJ1-5, with unresolved D. The sequenced sample consisted of blood. The TCR originated in a girl aged 2-17 years with multiple sclerosis. Here the CDR3 DNA reads TGCGCCAGCAGCTTGGCGCCGGGGAATCAGCCCCAGCATTTT. This encodes CASSLAPGNQPQHF.